This TCR beta chain was captured by sequencing in a study of blood T cell repertoires in COVID-19. Across the study: Samples came from the United States, Italy and Spain, spanning acute and convalescent COVID-19.

Clones were sequenced by immunoSEQ multiplex PCR, and TCRdb holds only the in-frame ones, with some missing. The data contain just under 65,000 clones, 65% to 80% of them singletons. Deletions cut 2 bases from V and 2 bases from J, with 13 bases between. The CDR3 loop spans 15 amino acids. Looked up from germline, CDR1 is GTSNPN and CDR2 is SVGIG (reference sequence). The chain is built from TRBV30 and TRBJ1-5; tentatively, D is TRBD1 (5 bases). The sequencing sample was made of peripheral blood. The sequence came from a human donor in a cohort sampled during active COVID-19. This CDR3 reads CAWSYGGVGNQPQHF. The CDR3 DNA follows: TGTGCCTGGAGTTATGGGGGGGTTGGCAATCAGCCCCAGCATTTT.